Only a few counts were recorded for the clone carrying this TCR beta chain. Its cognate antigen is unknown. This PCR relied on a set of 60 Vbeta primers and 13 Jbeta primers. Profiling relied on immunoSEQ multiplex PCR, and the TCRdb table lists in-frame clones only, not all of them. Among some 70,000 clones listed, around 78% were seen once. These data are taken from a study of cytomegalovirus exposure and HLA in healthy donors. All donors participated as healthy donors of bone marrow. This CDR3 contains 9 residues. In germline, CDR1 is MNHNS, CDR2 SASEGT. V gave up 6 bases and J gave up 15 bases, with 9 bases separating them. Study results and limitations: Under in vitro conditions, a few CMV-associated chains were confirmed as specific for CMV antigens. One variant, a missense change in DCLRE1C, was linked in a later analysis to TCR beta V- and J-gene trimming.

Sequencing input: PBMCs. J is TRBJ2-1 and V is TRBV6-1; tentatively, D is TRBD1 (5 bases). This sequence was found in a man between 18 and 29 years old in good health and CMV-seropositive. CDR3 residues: CASRGVGFF. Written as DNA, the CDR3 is TGTGCCAGCAGAGGGGTAGGGTTCTTC.